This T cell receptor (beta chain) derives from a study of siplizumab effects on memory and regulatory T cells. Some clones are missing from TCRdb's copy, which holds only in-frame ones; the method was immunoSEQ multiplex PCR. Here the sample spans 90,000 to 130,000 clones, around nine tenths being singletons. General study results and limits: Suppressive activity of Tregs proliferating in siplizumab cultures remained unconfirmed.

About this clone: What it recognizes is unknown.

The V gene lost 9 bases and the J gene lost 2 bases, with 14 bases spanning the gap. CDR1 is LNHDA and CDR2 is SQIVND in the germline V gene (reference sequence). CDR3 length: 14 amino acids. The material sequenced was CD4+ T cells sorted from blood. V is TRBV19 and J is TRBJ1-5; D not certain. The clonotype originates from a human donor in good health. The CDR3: CASSDLQGNQPQHF. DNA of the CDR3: TGTGCCAGCTCGGACCTCCAGGGCAATCAGCCCCAGCATTTT.